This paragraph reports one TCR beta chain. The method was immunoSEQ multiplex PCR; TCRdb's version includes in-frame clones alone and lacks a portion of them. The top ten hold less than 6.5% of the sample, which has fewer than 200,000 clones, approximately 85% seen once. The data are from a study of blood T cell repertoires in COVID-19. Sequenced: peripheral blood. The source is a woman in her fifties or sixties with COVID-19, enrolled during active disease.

The CDR3 reads CASSPGQGVSIAANVLTF. DNA for the CDR3: TGTGCCAGCAGCCCAGGACAGGGCGTCAGTATTGCGGCCAACGTCCTGACTTTC. This chain uses TRBV11-2 with TRBJ2-6, with TRBD1 identical over 8 bases. V lost 5 bases and J lost 6; bases outside the gene matches: 15. The CDR3 length is 18 residues. Germline assignment: CDR1 SGHAT and CDR2 FQNNGV.